These 23 T cell receptor beta chains originate from one sample sequenced in a study of T cell responses to AZD1222 COVID-19 vaccine. Libraries were prepared by immunoSEQ multiplex PCR; TCRdb keeps only in-frame clonotypes and omits some of them. The sample holds some 120,000 clones, about 88% seen once. The source material was peripheral blood, sampled on day 0 of AZD1222 vaccination. The receptors stem from an adult in good health.

The chain uses TRBV11-3 and TRBJ2-5; perhaps TRBD1 as D (6 bases). Trimming cost V 5 bases and J 5 bases, with 18 bases left between them. Germline CDR1 and CDR2: SGHNT and YENEEA. The CDR3 runs to 15 residues. CDR3 nucleotides: TGTGCCAGCAGCAACTCCCGACAGGCTGTCGAGACCCAGTACTTC. Residues: CASSNSRQAVETQYF.

The chain recombines TRBV6-5 with TRBJ1-6; 8 bases fit TRBD1. The germline V gene encodes CDR1 MNHEY and CDR2 SVGAGI. This CDR3 is 15 amino acids long. The V gene end was trimmed by 5 bases and the J gene end by 13 bases; junction bases not matched to a gene: 13. The chain's CDR3 is CASSTLSTGVVPLHF. CDR3 coding DNA: TGTGCCAGCAGTACCCTTTCGACAGGGGTAGTCCCCCTCCACTTT.

V usage is TRBV18 and J usage is TRBJ2-1; 13 nucleotides match TRBD2. The germline CDR1 and CDR2 sequences are KGHSH and LQKENI. The CDR3 consists of 14 residues. V shed 5 bases, J shed 5 bases, and the junction held 0 bases outside the gene matches. CDR3 DNA: TGTGCCAGCTCAGGGACTAGCGGGAACAATGAGCAGTTCTTC. It is translated as CASSGTSGNNEQFF.

J is TRBJ2-3 and V is TRBV25-1, with a weak D call TRBD1 (5 bases). V lost 6 bases and J lost 3, with 7 bases in between. Germline lookup yields CDR1 MGHDK and CDR2 SYGVNS. The CDR3 spans 12 residues. CDR3 in DNA: TGTGCCAGCAGGGACATTACAGATACGCAGTATTTT. This translates into CASRDITDTQYF. Drawing the rest from reference TRBV25-1 and TRBJ2-3, the complete variable domain is EADIYQTPRYLVIGTGKKITLECSQTMGHDKMYWYQQDPGMELHLIHYSYGVNSTEKGDLSSESTVSRIRTEHFPLTLESARPSHTSQYLCASRDITDTQYFGPGTRLTVL.

The chain combines TRBV5-3 with TRBJ2-7; 9 nucleotides align to TRBD1. TRBV5-3 is annotated as an ORF whose role is uncertain. The CDR3 has 15 residues. Trimming at V came to 0 bases and at J to 2 bases, leaving 3 bases not matched to a gene. Written as DNA, the CDR3 is TGTGCCAGAAGCTTGGGGACAGGGGATCCCTACGAGCAGTACTTC. As protein: CARSLGTGDPYEQYF.

The chain joins TRBV7-9 to TRBJ2-3, with D tentatively TRBD2 (6 bases). The CDR3 has 16 amino acids. Germline CDR1 SEHNR, CDR2 FQNEAQ (reference sequence). Trimming left V 4 bases short and J 2 bases short, with 16 bases between. In DNA form, the CDR3 reads TGTGCCAGCAGCTCCCGCGGGGTACGTGACACAGATACGCAGTATTTT. Encoded protein: CASSSRGVRDTDTQYF.

The chain links TRBV11-2 to TRBJ1-1; TRBD1 is a possible D gene (6 bases). There are 14 residues in the CDR3. Looked up from germline, CDR1 is SGHAT and CDR2 is FQNNGV. V was clipped by 3 bases and J by 8 bases, with 16 bases between them. The CDR3 DNA reads TGTGCCAGCAGCTTCCGCAGGGGCGAATCGGAAGCTTTCTTT. It yields the protein CASSFRRGESEAFF.

This chain links TRBV6-5 with TRBJ1-2, with D possibly matching TRBD1 (6 bases). The CDR3 sequence is 15 residues long. Deletions cut 2 bases from V and 0 bases from J, with 10 bases between. Germline-derived CDR1 and CDR2 are MNHEY and SVGAGI. DNA for the CDR3: TGTGCCAGCAGTTACAGTCGGGACACTAACTATGGCTACACCTTC. Protein: CASSYSRDTNYGYTF.

The chain links TRBV11-2 to TRBJ1-1; weak D call: TRBD1 (6 bases). V dropped 5 bases and J dropped 1 base, with 14 bases sitting between them. Germline CDR1 is SGHAT and CDR2 is FQNNGV. This CDR3 has 15 residues. For the CDR3, the DNA is TGTGCCAGCAGCCAAGCAGGACAGAAGAACACTGAAGCTTTCTTT. The encoded protein is CASSQAGQKNTEAFF.

This sequence joins TRBV5-6 and TRBJ1-5, with D tentatively TRBD1 (6 bases). V gave up 4 bases and J gave up 6 bases, with 11 bases separating them. Per the germline V gene, CDR1 is SGHDT and CDR2 is YYEEEE. The CDR3 loop spans 13 amino acids. The CDR3 loop reads CASSPQGTQPQHF. The CDR3 nucleotides are TGTGCCAGCAGCCCTCAGGGGACTCAGCCCCAGCATTTT.

This clone occurred once. The chain combines TRBV27 with TRBJ2-3; D assignment may be TRBD1 or TRBD2 (5 bases each). This CDR3 region has 17 residues. Germline V CDR1 and CDR2: MNHEY, SMNVEV (reference sequence). V was shortened by 0 bases and J by 5 bases, with 18 bases between the two germline ends. The CDR3 loop reads CASSLSGDARQRDTQYF. CDR3 DNA: TGTGCCAGCAGTTTATCGGGGGACGCCAGACAGAGAGATACGCAGTATTTT.

Note on this clone: This sample also contains other DNA sequences that code for the same CDR3. The V call is TRBV5-4, the J call TRBJ1-1; TRBD1 matches at 9 bases. The CDR3 covers 13 residues. The V segment lost 3 bases and the J segment 4 bases; nucleotides outside the gene matches: 1. Germline V gene lookup returns CDR1 SGHNT and CDR2 YYREEE (reference sequence). The CDR3 here is CASSSTGGTEAFF. The CDR3 DNA reads as TGTGCCAGCAGCTCGACAGGGGGCACTGAAGCTTTCTTT. Full variable domain (outside the CDR3, taken from reference TRBV5-4 and TRBJ1-1): ETGVTQSPTHLIKTRGQQVTLRCSSQSGHNTVSWYQQALGQGPQFIFQYYREEENGRGNFPPRFSGLQFPNYSSELNVNALELDDSALYLCASSSTGGTEAFFGQGTRLTVV.

The chain combines TRBV28 with TRBJ1-5; D is unresolved. Germline V gene sequence: CDR1 MDHEN, CDR2 SYDVKM. The CDR3 sequence is 15 residues long. Trimming shortened V by 2 bases and J by 4 bases, and 12 bases separated the two germline ends. CDR3 bases: TGTGCCAGCAGTTTAGGCGGCCACGAAAATCAGCCCCAGCATTTT. Amino acids: CASSLGGHENQPQHF.

The CDR3 reads CASSTLQNLNEKLFF. The CDR3 DNA is TGTGCCAGCAGCACACTCCAAAACCTTAATGAAAAACTGTTTTTT. The chain combines TRBV28 with TRBJ1-4, with D unclear. The CDR3 is made up of 15 amino acids. The V and J ends lost 6 bases and 4 bases respectively, with 15 bases between them. Germline CDR1 MDHEN, CDR2 SYDVKM. Full variable domain (outside the CDR3, taken from reference TRBV28 and TRBJ1-4): DVKVTQSSRYLVKRTGEKVFLECVQDMDHENMFWYRQDPGLGLRLIYFSYDVKMKEKGDIPEGYSVSREKKERFSLILESASTNQTSMYLCASSTLQNLNEKLFFGSGTQLSVL.

This rearrangement joins TRBV5-6 to TRBJ2-1; D remains unclear. This CDR3 is 11 amino acids long. The germline V gene encodes CDR1 SGHDT and CDR2 YYEEEE. The V gene lost 2 bases and the J gene lost 4 bases, with 1 base spanning the gap. CDR3 protein: CASSLYNEQFF. Written as DNA, the CDR3 is TGTGCCAGCAGCTTATACAATGAGCAGTTCTTC. Filled out from reference TRBV5-6 and TRBJ2-1, the complete variable domain reads DAGVTQSPTHLIKTRGQQVTLRCSPKSGHDTVSWYQQALGQGPQFIFQYYEEEERQRGNFPDRFSGHQFPNYSSELNVNALLLGDSALYLCASSLYNEQFFGPGTRLTVL.

J is TRBJ2-7 and V is TRBV19; 7 nucleotides line up with TRBD1. This CDR3 has 13 residues. Germline assignment: CDR1 LNHDA and CDR2 SQIVND (reference sequence). J lost 6 bases, V lost 3 bases, and 5 bases had no gene match. The DNA of the CDR3 is TGTGCCAGTAGTATCGAAAGGGGGCTCGAGCAGTACTTC. Translating gives CASSIERGLEQYF.

The CDR3 is CASSVTGDLKVPGELFF. The DNA of the CDR3 is TGTGCCAGCAGCGTCACGGGGGACTTAAAGGTACCCGGGGAGCTGTTTTTT. The chain carries TRBV9 and TRBJ2-2, with D perhaps matching TRBD2 (6 bases). With 2 bases removed from V and 6 bases from J, the gap between germline ends came to 20 bases. Germline loops: CDR1 SGDLS, CDR2 YYNGEE. The CDR3 runs to 17 residues.

The chain combines TRBV9 with TRBJ2-2, with 7 bases fitting TRBD1. Germline V gene lookup returns CDR1 SGDLS and CDR2 YYNGEE. The CDR3 is 20 residues long. V gave up 1 base and J gave up 1 base; unmatched junction bases: 16. The CDR3 DNA sequence: TGTGCCAGCAGCGTACGGACCGCGACAGGGCCGACCCTGAACACCGGGGAGCTGTTTTTT. It is translated as CASSVRTATGPTLNTGELFF.

This clone was recorded once. The chain is built from TRBV2 and TRBJ2-2; D unresolved. Germline-derived CDR1 and CDR2 are SNHLY and FYNNEI. The CDR3 is made up of 14 amino acids. V lost 7 bases, J lost 1 base, and 10 bases lay in between. CDR3 protein: CASTAPMNTGELFF. CDR3 coding DNA: TGTGCCAGCACAGCCCCTATGAACACCGGGGAGCTGTTTTTT.

The chain joins TRBV5-4 to TRBJ1-4, with D tentatively TRBD1 (5 bases). Per germline, CDR1 SGHNT and CDR2 YYREEE (reference sequence). CDR3 size: 14 residues. V was clipped by 4 bases and J by 1 base, with 8 bases between them. The CDR3 sequence is CASSQRGTNEKLFF. CDR3 coding DNA: TGTGCCAGCAGCCAGAGGGGAACTAATGAAAAACTGTTTTTT.

The gene calls are TRBV19 and TRBJ2-5; possible D gene TRBD1, 6 bases. The CDR3 length is 13 residues. The germline V gene has CDR1 LNHDA and CDR2 SQIVND (reference sequence). Trimming removed 8 bases at V and 3 bases at J, with 13 bases between. For the CDR3, the DNA is TGTGCCAGTCGCCCGACAGGCGAAGAGACCCAGTACTTC. This encodes CASRPTGEETQYF.

A single count supports this clone. The V and J genes are TRBV5-6 and TRBJ2-2, with D perhaps assigned TRBD1 or TRBD2 (5 bases each). V dropped 5 bases and J dropped 7 bases, with 15 bases sitting between them. The CDR3 covers 14 residues. Per the germline V gene, CDR1 is SGHDT and CDR2 is YYEEEE. CDR3 in amino acids: CASRTGPMDGELFF. The CDR3 bases are TGTGCCAGCAGGACGGGACCGATGGACGGGGAGCTGTTTTTT.

Only one count was recorded for this clone. CDR3 amino acids: CASRATGTYGYTF. The CDR3 coding sequence is TGTGCCAGTAGGGCGACAGGGACTTATGGCTACACCTTC. V usage is TRBV19 and J usage is TRBJ1-2; 7 bases match TRBD1. Per germline, CDR1 LNHDA and CDR2 SQIVND (reference sequence). The CDR3 runs to 13 residues. J gave up 5 bases and V 6 bases, and 6 bases lay outside the gene matches.